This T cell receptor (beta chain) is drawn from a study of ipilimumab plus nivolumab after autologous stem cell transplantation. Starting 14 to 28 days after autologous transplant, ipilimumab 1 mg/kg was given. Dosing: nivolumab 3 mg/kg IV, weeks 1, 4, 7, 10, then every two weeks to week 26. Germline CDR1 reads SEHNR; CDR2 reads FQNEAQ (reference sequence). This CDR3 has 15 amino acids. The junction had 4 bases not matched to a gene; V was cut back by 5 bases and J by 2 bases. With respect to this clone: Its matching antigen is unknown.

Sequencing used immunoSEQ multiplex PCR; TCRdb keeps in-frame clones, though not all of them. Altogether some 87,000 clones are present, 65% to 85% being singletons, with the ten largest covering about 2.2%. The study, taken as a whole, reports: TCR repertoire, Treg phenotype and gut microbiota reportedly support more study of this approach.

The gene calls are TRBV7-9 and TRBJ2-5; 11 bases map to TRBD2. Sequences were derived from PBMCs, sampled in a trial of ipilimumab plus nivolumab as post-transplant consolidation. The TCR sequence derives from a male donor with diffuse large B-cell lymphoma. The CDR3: CASSPGLAEQETQYF. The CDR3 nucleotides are TGTGCCAGCAGCCCGGGACTAGCGGAGCAAGAGACCCAGTACTTC.